This TCR beta chain was identified during a study of CD8+CD57+ T cells in acquired aplastic anemia. The wider study: Sorted CD4+ plus CD8+ cells gave DNA averaging roughly 3.2 ug. Study results and caveats: A set of about 30 CD8+ CDR3 sequences was shared between patients and controls, and these sequences appeared highly expressed in patients. CD8+ Simpson's diversity did not differ significantly between patients and controls.

The CDR3 is 14 residues long. V shed 3 bases and J shed 2 bases, with 10 bases lying between them. Per the germline V gene, CDR1 is MGHDK and CDR2 is SYGVNS. Turning to this clonotype: Its antigen is still unknown.

Patients picked for sequencing had shown CD8+CD57+ cell expansion detected by flow cytometry. Acquired aplastic anemia of severe grade affected all patients. Profiling that covered TCR beta VDJ and CDR3 relied on genomic DNA as its template. One entry per CDR3 protein results from TCRdb running MiXCR on the reads. The profile shows some 98,000 distinct CDR3 sequences, about 67% of them singletons. V gene TRBV25-1 combines with J gene TRBJ2-5; D is unclear. The sample comprised sorted CD4+, CD8+, or CD8+CD57+ T cells (not recorded which) from PBMCs. The clonotype originates from a human donor with aplastic anemia. CDR3 DNA sequence: TGTGCCAGCAGTGACCCCAAGGAACAAGAGACCCAGTACTTC. It encodes CASSDPKEQETQYF. The full variable domain, rest sourced from reference TRBV25-1 and TRBJ2-5, is EADIYQTPRYLVIGTGKKITLECSQTMGHDKMYWYQQDPGMELHLIHYSYGVNSTEKGDLSSESTVSRIRTEHFPLTLESARPSHTSQYLCASSDPKEQETQYFGPGTRLLVL.